This is a list of T cell receptor beta chains from one sample in a study of Graves' ophthalmopathy and Graves' hyperthyroidism. MiXCR, applied by TCRdb to the multiplex PCR reads, yields one record per CDR3 protein. The data show around 1.1 million distinct CDR3 sequences, roughly two fifths seen once. The source material was peripheral blood or thyroid tissue (not recorded which). The receptors here all came from an adult man with Graves' hyperthyroidism. Both conserved end residues are part of each CDR3. The D gene is left open where the match is weak. Clone size is not always given. Where it is, it says once, few, many or a class for expanded clones.

cdr3_aa: CASSIGGGYAGELFF
cdr3_nt: TGTGCCAGTAGTATCGGCGGGGGATACGCCGGGGAGCTGTTTTTT
clone_size: -
d_call: TRBD2
j_call: TRBJ2-2
v_call: TRBV19

cdr3_aa: CASGWDGGVLTEAFF
cdr3_nt: TGTGCTAGTGGTTGGGACGGGGGTGTATTGACTGAAGCTTTCTTT
clone_size: many
d_call: -
j_call: TRBJ1-1
v_call: TRBV12-5

cdr3_aa: CAISESQGGYGYTF
cdr3_nt: TGTGCCATCAGTGAGTCACAGGGTGGCTATGGCTACACCTTC
clone_size: -
d_call: -
j_call: TRBJ1-2
v_call: TRBV10-3

cdr3_aa: CASSQAGLAGETQYF
cdr3_nt: TGTGCCAGCAGCCAAGCTGGGCTAGCGGGAGAGACCCAGTACTTC
clone_size: -
d_call: TRBD2
j_call: TRBJ2-5
v_call: TRBV14

cdr3_aa: CASSLSFYGYTF
cdr3_nt: TGTGCCAGCAGCTTAAGTTTCTATGGCTACACCTTC
clone_size: many
d_call: -
j_call: TRBJ1-2
v_call: TRBV13

cdr3_aa: CASSPTGGSVTEAFF
cdr3_nt: TGCGCCAGCAGCCCTACAGGGGGTAGTGTCACTGAAGCTTTCTTT
clone_size: few
d_call: TRBD1
j_call: TRBJ1-1
v_call: TRBV5-1

cdr3_aa: CANYRVDTEAFF
cdr3_nt: TGTGCCAACTACAGGGTCGACACTGAAGCTTTCTTT
clone_size: -
d_call: -
j_call: TRBJ1-1
v_call: TRBV6-5

cdr3_aa: CASRSGTGAYNEQFF
cdr3_nt: TGTGCCAGCAGGTCTGGGACAGGGGCCTACAATGAGCAGTTCTTC
clone_size: -
d_call: TRBD1
j_call: TRBJ2-1
v_call: TRBV7-8

cdr3_aa: CAYRTRTNSPLHF
cdr3_nt: TGTGCCTACAGGACTCGGACTAATTCACCCCTCCACTTT
clone_size: few
d_call: -
j_call: TRBJ1-6
v_call: TRBV30

cdr3_aa: CACRRDRASYEQYF
cdr3_nt: TGTGCCTGCAGGAGGGACAGGGCCTCCTACGAGCAGTACTTC
clone_size: -
d_call: TRBD1
j_call: TRBJ2-7
v_call: TRBV6-1

cdr3_aa: CASSFRQGEMNTEAFF
cdr3_nt: TGCGCCAGCAGCTTTCGACAGGGCGAAATGAACACTGAAGCTTTCTTT
clone_size: many
d_call: TRBD1
j_call: TRBJ1-1
v_call: TRBV5-1

cdr3_aa: CASSLYPQGPNTGELFF
cdr3_nt: TGTGCCAGCAGCTTATATCCCCAGGGCCCGAACACCGGGGAGCTGTTTTTT
clone_size: few
d_call: -
j_call: TRBJ2-2
v_call: TRBV7-7

cdr3_aa: CASSSGLAGPQETQYF
cdr3_nt: TGTGCCAGCAGCTCAGGACTAGCGGGCCCACAAGAGACCCAGTACTTC
clone_size: -
d_call: TRBD2
j_call: TRBJ2-5
v_call: TRBV7-6

cdr3_aa: CASSLTGRRGYTF
cdr3_nt: TGTGCCAGCAGTTTAACGGGTAGAAGAGGCTACACCTTC
clone_size: many
d_call: -
j_call: TRBJ1-2
v_call: TRBV12-3/TRBV12-4

cdr3_aa: CASSDPRGAHGYTF
cdr3_nt: TGTGCCAGCAGTGACCCAAGGGGCGCGCATGGCTACACCTTC
clone_size: -
d_call: -
j_call: TRBJ1-2
v_call: TRBV25-1

cdr3_aa: CASSWGDVGELFF
cdr3_nt: TGCGCCAGCAGCTGGGGTGATGTCGGGGAGCTGTTTTTT
clone_size: -
d_call: -
j_call: TRBJ2-2
v_call: TRBV5-1

cdr3_aa: CAISDQGQGKIGYTF
cdr3_nt: TGTGCCATCAGTGATCAAGGACAGGGAAAAATTGGCTACACCTTC
clone_size: -
d_call: TRBD1
j_call: TRBJ1-2
v_call: TRBV10-3

cdr3_aa: CASSVEMVEIYTEAFF
cdr3_nt: TGCGCCAGCAGCGTAGAAATGGTCGAGATATACACTGAAGCTTTCTTT
clone_size: many
d_call: -
j_call: TRBJ1-1
v_call: TRBV5-1

cdr3_aa: CSIPEGFGYTF
cdr3_nt: TGCAGCATTCCGGAGGGGTTTGGCTACACCTTC
clone_size: -
d_call: -
j_call: TRBJ1-2
v_call: TRBV29-1

cdr3_aa: CSAPFNYGYTF
cdr3_nt: TGCAGTGCTCCTTTTAACTATGGCTACACCTTC
clone_size: many
d_call: -
j_call: TRBJ1-2
v_call: TRBV20-1

cdr3_aa: CAWSVGTGGIAGNTIYF
cdr3_nt: TGTGCCTGGAGTGTGGGGACAGGGGGCATCGCTGGAAACACCATATATTTT
clone_size: -
d_call: TRBD1
j_call: TRBJ1-3
v_call: TRBV30

cdr3_aa: CASSLALRNSNQPQHF
cdr3_nt: TGTGCCAGCAGCTTAGCCCTAAGAAATAGCAATCAGCCCCAGCATTTT
clone_size: few
d_call: -
j_call: TRBJ1-5
v_call: TRBV7-8

cdr3_aa: CASSSGDSPHTEAFF
cdr3_nt: TGTGCCAGCAGCTCCGGCGACAGCCCCCACACTGAAGCTTTCTTT
clone_size: many
d_call: -
j_call: TRBJ1-1
v_call: TRBV7-3

cdr3_aa: CSATIPRLAGGETQYF
cdr3_nt: TGCAGTGCGACGATCCCACGTCTAGCGGGAGGGGAGACCCAGTACTTC
clone_size: -
d_call: TRBD2
j_call: TRBJ2-5
v_call: TRBV20-1

cdr3_aa: CASSQDSGTGLEKLFF
cdr3_nt: TGTGCCAGCAGCCAAGACTCCGGGACAGGCCTTGAAAAACTGTTTTTT
clone_size: -
d_call: TRBD1
j_call: TRBJ1-4
v_call: TRBV9

cdr3_aa: CASSYLAAGTKTSYEQYF
cdr3_nt: TGTGCCAGCAGCTACCTTGCCGCCGGGACTAAGACCTCCTACGAGCAGTACTTC
clone_size: few
d_call: TRBD2
j_call: TRBJ2-7
v_call: TRBV6-6

cdr3_aa: CASSERTPGDPIYGYTF
cdr3_nt: TGCGCCAGCTCTGAACGCACGCCAGGGGACCCTATCTATGGCTACACCTTC
clone_size: many
d_call: -
j_call: TRBJ1-2
v_call: TRBV5-1

cdr3_aa: CSGVDRLDYGYTF
cdr3_nt: TGCAGCGGGGTGGACAGGTTGGACTATGGCTACACCTTC
clone_size: -
d_call: TRBD1
j_call: TRBJ1-2
v_call: TRBV29-1

cdr3_aa: CSASDGQTQYF
cdr3_nt: TGCAGTGCTTCAGACGGACAGACCCAGTACTTC
clone_size: -
d_call: -
j_call: TRBJ2-5
v_call: TRBV20-1

cdr3_aa: CASSLTGEYEQYF
cdr3_nt: TGTGCCAGCAGCTTAACGGGAGAGTACGAGCAGTACTTC
clone_size: many
d_call: -
j_call: TRBJ2-7
v_call: TRBV5-1

cdr3_aa: CASSATSTGTYEQYF
cdr3_nt: TGTGCCAGCAGTGCTACGTCGACAGGGACCTACGAGCAGTACTTC
clone_size: few
d_call: TRBD1
j_call: TRBJ2-7
v_call: TRBV10-3

cdr3_aa: CSARLGLETQYF
cdr3_nt: TGCAGTGCTAGATTGGGGTTAGAGACCCAGTACTTC
clone_size: few
d_call: -
j_call: TRBJ2-5
v_call: TRBV20-1

cdr3_aa: CASSIGDRENTEAFF
cdr3_nt: TGTGCCAGCAGCATTGGGGACAGGGAGAACACTGAAGCTTTCTTT
clone_size: -
d_call: TRBD1
j_call: TRBJ1-1
v_call: TRBV7-9

cdr3_aa: CASSGDRGPQHF
cdr3_nt: TGTGCCAGCAGCGGGGACAGGGGGCCCCAGCATTTT
clone_size: -
d_call: TRBD1
j_call: TRBJ1-5
v_call: TRBV7-2

cdr3_aa: CASATGYQETQYF
cdr3_nt: TGTGCCAGCGCGACCGGGTACCAAGAGACCCAGTACTTC
clone_size: -
d_call: -
j_call: TRBJ2-5
v_call: TRBV27

cdr3_aa: CASSLGLRDTSGANVLTF
cdr3_nt: TGTGCCAGCAGCTTAGGGTTGCGGGATACCTCTGGGGCCAACGTCCTGACTTTC
clone_size: many
d_call: -
j_call: TRBJ2-6
v_call: TRBV7-9

cdr3_aa: CATSLGTVINQETQYF
cdr3_nt: TGTGCCACCAGCCTGGGGACAGTAATTAACCAAGAGACCCAGTACTTC
clone_size: many
d_call: TRBD1
j_call: TRBJ2-5
v_call: TRBV15

cdr3_aa: CASSATGREETQYF
cdr3_nt: TGTGCCAGTAGTGCGACAGGGAGAGAAGAGACCCAGTACTTC
clone_size: -
d_call: TRBD1
j_call: TRBJ2-5
v_call: TRBV19

cdr3_aa: CASSSLAGGRTDTQYF
cdr3_nt: TGTGCCAGCAGCTCTCTAGCGGGGGGTCGCACAGATACGCAGTATTTT
clone_size: -
d_call: TRBD2
j_call: TRBJ2-3
v_call: TRBV7-9

cdr3_aa: CASRSGTGDRGYTF
cdr3_nt: TGTGCCAGCAGGTCTGGGACAGGGGATCGCGGCTACACCTTC
clone_size: -
d_call: TRBD1
j_call: TRBJ1-2
v_call: TRBV7-8

cdr3_aa: CASSQVLAGSEQFF
cdr3_nt: TGTGCCAGCAGCCAGGTTCTAGCGGGTTCTGAGCAGTTCTTC
clone_size: -
d_call: TRBD2
j_call: TRBJ2-1
v_call: TRBV14

cdr3_aa: CASSISPQANSPLHF
cdr3_nt: TGTGCCAGCAGCATCTCCCCGCAGGCTAATTCACCCCTCCACTTT
clone_size: many
d_call: -
j_call: TRBJ1-6
v_call: TRBV7-2

cdr3_aa: CASSDRVYTGELFF
cdr3_nt: TGTGCTAGCAGTGACCGGGTCTACACCGGGGAGCTGTTTTTT
clone_size: few
d_call: -
j_call: TRBJ2-2
v_call: TRBV10-3

cdr3_aa: CASSPGLLRDRANEQYF
cdr3_nt: TGTGCCAGCAGTCCGGGGTTACTCCGGGACAGGGCCAACGAGCAGTACTTC
clone_size: -
d_call: TRBD1
j_call: TRBJ2-7
v_call: TRBV12-3/TRBV12-4

cdr3_aa: CASSQHPEYMTQYF
cdr3_nt: TGTGCCAGCAGCCAACATCCTGAATATATGACCCAGTACTTC
clone_size: -
d_call: -
j_call: TRBJ2-5
v_call: TRBV14

cdr3_aa: CASSSRVTSSNNEQFF
cdr3_nt: TGTGCCAGCAGCTCCCGTGTGACTAGCAGCAACAATGAGCAGTTCTTC
clone_size: -
d_call: TRBD2
j_call: TRBJ2-1
v_call: TRBV9

cdr3_aa: CASSLWASGTYEQYF
cdr3_nt: TGCGCCAGCAGCCTCTGGGCTAGCGGGACCTACGAGCAGTACTTC
clone_size: -
d_call: TRBD2
j_call: TRBJ2-7
v_call: TRBV10-2

cdr3_aa: CTSRDDSWEELFF
cdr3_nt: TGTACCAGCAGGGACGACAGTTGGGAAGAACTGTTTTTT
clone_size: once
d_call: -
j_call: TRBJ1-4
v_call: TRBV6-5

cdr3_aa: CASSTANSGQGPPEQYF
cdr3_nt: TGTGCCAGCAGTACTGCCAACTCGGGACAGGGACCCCCCGAGCAGTACTTC
clone_size: few
d_call: TRBD1
j_call: TRBJ2-7
v_call: TRBV6-6

cdr3_aa: CSAPEIRGSSDNQPQHF
cdr3_nt: TGCAGTGCTCCAGAGATCAGGGGTAGCTCCGACAATCAGCCCCAGCATTTT
clone_size: -
d_call: -
j_call: TRBJ1-5
v_call: TRBV20-1

cdr3_aa: CSVTKNTEAFF
cdr3_nt: TGCAGCGTGACGAAGAACACTGAAGCTTTCTTT
clone_size: many
d_call: -
j_call: TRBJ1-1
v_call: TRBV29-1